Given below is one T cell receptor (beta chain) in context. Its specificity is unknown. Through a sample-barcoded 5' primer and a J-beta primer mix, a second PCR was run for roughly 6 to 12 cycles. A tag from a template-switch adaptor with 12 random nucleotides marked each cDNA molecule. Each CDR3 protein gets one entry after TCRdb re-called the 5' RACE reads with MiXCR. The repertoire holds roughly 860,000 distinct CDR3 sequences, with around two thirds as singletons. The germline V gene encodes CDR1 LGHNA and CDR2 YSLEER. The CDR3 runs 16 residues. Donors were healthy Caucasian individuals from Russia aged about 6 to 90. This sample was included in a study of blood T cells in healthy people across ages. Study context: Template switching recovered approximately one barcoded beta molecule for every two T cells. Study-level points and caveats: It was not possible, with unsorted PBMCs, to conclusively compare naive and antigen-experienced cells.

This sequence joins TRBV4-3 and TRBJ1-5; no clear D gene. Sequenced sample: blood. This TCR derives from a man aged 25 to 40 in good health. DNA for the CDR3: TGCGCGAGCCAGCCGGGCATTACGAGAGGCAATCAGCCCCAGCATTTT. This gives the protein CASQPGITRGNQPQHF.